A selection of T cell receptor beta chains follows, all from one sample in a study of blood T cell repertoires in COVID-19. Sequencing used immunoSEQ multiplex PCR; TCRdb keeps in-frame clones, though not all of them. The table records approximately 100,000 clones, 82% of them present only once. The material sequenced was peripheral blood. These TCRs come from a man between 65 and 79 years old with active or convalescent COVID-19. CDR3s include the opening cysteine and the closing phenylalanine or tryptophan. The D gene is left open where the match is weak. Clone size is stated in some rows and not others, as once, few, many or a class when expanded.

J gene,clone size,V gene,D gene,CDR3 DNA,CDR3 protein
TRBJ2-4,-,TRBV6-5,-,TGTGCCACCCAGGGGCGAGCCAAAAACATTCAGTACTTC,CATQGRAKNIQYF
TRBJ1-2,few,TRBV4-3,TRBD1,TGCGCCAGCAGCCATGCAGGGGGCCGGGGCTACACCTTC,CASSHAGGRGYTF
TRBJ1-1,-,TRBV6-2/TRBV6-3,-,TGTGCCAGCAGTTACCCAGGGGTCGCTGAAGCTTTCTTT,CASSYPGVAEAFF
TRBJ2-1,-,TRBV6-2/TRBV6-3,-,TGTGCCAGCAGTAAGGTGCCGGAGCCTCAGTTCTTC,CASSKVPEPQFF
TRBJ2-1,-,TRBV6-5,TRBD1,TGTGCCAGCAGCCGACAGGGGTACAATGAGCAGTTCTTC,CASSRQGYNEQFF
TRBJ1-4,-,TRBV6-5,-,TGTGCCAGCAGTTACGCAGGGCTTAATGAAAAACTGTTTTTT,CASSYAGLNEKLFF
TRBJ2-7,-,TRBV19,TRBD1,TGTGCCAGTAGTATAGAGAGAGACAGGGCCCCCGAGCAGTACTTC,CASSIERDRAPEQYF
TRBJ2-2,-,TRBV6-5,-,TGTGCCAGCACCCACTTGAACACCGGGGAGCTGTTTTTT,CASTHLNTGELFF
TRBJ2-7,-,TRBV6-2/TRBV6-3,TRBD2,TGTGCCAGCAGTCCCCGACTAGCGGGGGGACGTCGCGAGCAGTACTTC,CASSPRLAGGRREQYF
TRBJ1-1,-,TRBV12-3/TRBV12-4,-,TGTGCCAGCAGTTTGGGCAGCAAGAATGAAGCTTTCTTT,CASSLGSKNEAFF
TRBJ1-1,once,TRBV5-1,-,TGCGCCAGCAGCTTGGGACACCCGGCCACTGAAGCTTTCTTT,CASSLGHPATEAFF
TRBJ2-7,-,TRBV7-2,TRBD2,TGTGCCAGCAGCTCAGTAGCGGGGGGCCCCTACGAGCAGTACTTC,CASSSVAGGPYEQYF
TRBJ1-3,-,TRBV11-2,-,TGTGCCAGCAGAACTAGGGGGGGCGGAGGAAACACCATATATTTT,CASRTRGGGGNTIYF
TRBJ2-3,-,TRBV6-5,TRBD2,TGTGCCAGCAGACTAGCGGTGGGGGCAGATACGCAGTATTTT,CASRLAVGADTQYF
TRBJ1-2,-,TRBV6-5,-,TGTGCCAGCCATCCAGGGGACTATGGCTACACCTTC,CASHPGDYGYTF
TRBJ2-6,-,TRBV15,TRBD1,TGTGCCACCAGCAGAGATCCCGGACAGGCGGCTGGGGCCAACGTCCTGACTTTC,CATSRDPGQAAGANVLTF
TRBJ1-6,once,TRBV6-5,-,TGTGCCAGCGGGGAGGAAAATAATTCACCCCTCCACTTT,CASGEENNSPLHF
TRBJ1-2,-,TRBV11-3,TRBD1,TGTGCCAGCAGCCTTGGACAGGGGGCGTATGGCTACACCTTC,CASSLGQGAYGYTF
TRBJ2-3,-,TRBV2,-,TGTGCCAGCAGTACCTCGACAAGCACAGATACGCAGTATTTT,CASSTSTSTDTQYF
TRBJ1-2,-,TRBV10-3,TRBD1,TGTGCCATCAGTGACACAGGGGGCAACTATGGCTACACCTTC,CAISDTGGNYGYTF
TRBJ2-1,-,TRBV6-2/TRBV6-3,-,TGTGCCAGCAGTTACTCACCCGGGGTAAGGAATGAGCAGTTCTTC,CASSYSPGVRNEQFF
TRBJ2-6,-,TRBV29-1,TRBD1,TGCAGCGTTGAAGAGCCAGGACAGGGTGGGAACGTCCTGACTTTC,CSVEEPGQGGNVLTF
TRBJ1-1,-,TRBV4-2,-,TGTGCCAGCAGCCGACGGGAAATGTATGAAGCTTTCTTT,CASSRREMYEAFF
TRBJ1-4,-,TRBV9,TRBD1,TGTGCCAGCAGCCCGAGGGACAGGTCGGGTGAAAAACTGTTTTTT,CASSPRDRSGEKLFF
TRBJ2-7,-,TRBV7-9,TRBD1,TGTGCCAGCAGCTCGTTTGGGACAGGATTCTCCGAGCAGTACTTC,CASSSFGTGFSEQYF
TRBJ2-7,few,TRBV15,-,TGTGCCACCAGCAGAGATCGGCTAGGCGAGCAGTACTTC,CATSRDRLGEQYF
TRBJ2-2,once,TRBV5-1,TRBD1,TGCGCCAGCAGCTTTGGGGGACAGGCGTTTCCCGGGGAGCTGTTTTTT,CASSFGGQAFPGELFF
TRBJ1-1,few,TRBV7-9,-,TGTGCCAGCAGCCTACATTCTTCAGGGTTCACTGAAGCTTTCTTT,CASSLHSSGFTEAFF
TRBJ2-6,-,TRBV9,-,TGTGTCAGCAGCCCTACTTTGGGGCGCGGGGCCAACGTCCTGACTTTC,CVSSPTLGRGANVLTF
TRBJ1-6,few,TRBV19,-,TGTGCCAGTAGAGAACAGGGACGGCATTCACCCCTCCACTTT,CASREQGRHSPLHF
TRBJ1-4,-,TRBV5-1,TRBD1,TGCGCCAGCAGCTTGATGGGACAGGGGAGGGGTGAAAAACTGTTTTTT,CASSLMGQGRGEKLFF
TRBJ1-2,-,TRBV20-1,-,TGCAGTGCTAGTAGCAGGGATTATGGCTACACCTTC,CSASSRDYGYTF
TRBJ2-7,few,TRBV2,TRBD2,TGTGCCAGCAGTGTCCGACTAGCTTACGAGCAGTACTTC,CASSVRLAYEQYF
TRBJ1-1,few,TRBV2,TRBD1,TGTGCCAGCGGGCAAGACAGGGGTGGGGCTGAAGCTTTCTTT,CASGQDRGGAEAFF
TRBJ2-1,few,TRBV5-1,-,TGCGCCAGCAGCTTGACAGGGAGCTCCTACAATGAGCAGTTCTTC,CASSLTGSSYNEQFF
TRBJ2-2,-,TRBV7-6,-,TGTGCCAGCAGCGTCACCGGGACAAACACCGGGGAGCTGTTTTTT,CASSVTGTNTGELFF
TRBJ2-7,-,TRBV2,TRBD2,TGTGCCAGCAGTGTGGGTGCGGGCGGGGGAGGTTACGAGCAGTACTTC,CASSVGAGGGGYEQYF
TRBJ2-3,-,TRBV3-1/TRBV3-2,-,TGTGCCAGCAGCCAAACAGCGGCAGATACGCAGTATTTT,CASSQTAADTQYF
TRBJ1-3,once,TRBV4-3,-,TGCGCCAGCAGCCAAAAGCCGGGAAACACCATATATTTT,CASSQKPGNTIYF